This T cell receptor (beta chain) appears in the sequencing data of a study of cytomegalovirus exposure and HLA in healthy donors. The CDR3 consists of 15 residues. Germline CDR1 reads SGDLS; CDR2 reads YYNGEE. Trimming removed 0 bases from V and 0 bases from J, with 8 bases in between. The study's findings and limits: The listing of 150 or so TCR beta chains classed them as cytomegalovirus-associated. Specific recognition of CMV antigens was confirmed in vitro for a few chains (all CMV-associated).

Comments on this clone: Its antigen is still unknown.

PCR primers comprised 60 Vbeta and 13 Jbeta primers. Authors' processing steps: In a later analysis, the count reached some 75 million unique TCR beta chains, with roughly 12 million shared. Sequencing used immunoSEQ multiplex PCR; TCRdb keeps in-frame clones, though not all of them. V and J calls and clone size come straight from that table; D and trimming were deduced from the DNA. Of around 63,000 clones listed, about three quarters are singletons. Sequences were obtained from PBMCs. The rearrangement links TRBV9 to TRBJ2-3; maybe TRBD1 (5 bases). The source is a man in his forties in good health and CMV-seronegative. CDR3 amino acids: CASSVGRQSTDTQYF. The CDR3, as DNA: TGTGCCAGCAGCGTAGGGCGACAGAGCACAGATACGCAGTATTTT.